This TCR beta chain was identified in a study of multiple sclerosis patients with progressive multifocal leukoencephalopathy. Time point specified: time of PML onset. Sequenced by immunoSEQ multiplex PCR; TCRdb stores in-frame clones only, minus some. The repertoire includes some 31,000 clones, more than 85% of them detected once, and under 4% sits in the top ten. Germline-derived CDR1 and CDR2 are SGHDT and YYEEEE. The CDR3 is 15 amino acids. V lost 4 bases, J lost 0 bases, and 11 bases lay in between. This clone turned up a few times. The TCR was taken from a human donor with progressive multifocal leukoencephalopathy. The chain joins TRBV5-6 to TRBJ1-3; D is uncertain. The sequencing here drew on PBMCs, taken from a patient treated with natalizumab. DNA of the CDR3: TGTGCCAGCAGCCCGGACCCGGACTCTGGAAACACCATATATTTT. Residues: CASSPDPDSGNTIYF.